Listed below are T cell receptor beta chains from one sample, sequenced in a study of T cells in Graves' hyperthyroidism and ophthalmopathy. TCRdb recomputed calls from the multiplex PCR reads with MiXCR, one row per CDR3 protein. The profile shows under 300,000 distinct CDR3 sequences, 13% of them singletons. The sample consisted of blood. The receptors come from a woman aged 30 to 39 with Graves' hyperthyroidism that later progressed to Graves' ophthalmopathy. Both conserved end residues are part of each CDR3. The D gene is left open where the match is weak. Part of the rows lack a size; the others show once, few, many or a class for expanded clones.

clone_size,j_call,d_call,v_call,cdr3_nt,cdr3_aa
few,TRBJ2-3,-,TRBV9,TGTGCCAGCAGCGACGGGGTCACAGATACGCAGTATTTT,CASSDGVTDTQYF
-,TRBJ2-5,-,TRBV2,TGTGCCAGCTCATGGTCCCCCGGCGGAGAGACCCAGTACTTC,CASSWSPGGETQYF
many,TRBJ2-7,TRBD1,TRBV15,TGTGCCACCAGCACAGACAGGGGCACGTACGAGCAGTACTTC,CATSTDRGTYEQYF
many,TRBJ2-3,-,TRBV20-1,TGCAGTGCTAGTTCAGCGGTCACAGATACGCAGTATTTT,CSASSAVTDTQYF
-,TRBJ2-1,-,TRBV12-3/TRBV12-4,TGTGCCAGCAGTTTGTCGGGCTCCAATGAGCAGTTCTTC,CASSLSGSNEQFF
many,TRBJ1-5,-,TRBV6-2/TRBV6-3,TGTGCCAGCAGTCCCTACCGGGACTGGCACAATCAGCCCCAGCATTTT,CASSPYRDWHNQPQHF
-,TRBJ2-1,TRBD1,TRBV6-1,TGTGCCAGCAGTGGGGGACAGTCCTACAATGAGCAGTTCTTC,CASSGGQSYNEQFF
-,TRBJ2-7,TRBD2,TRBV19,TGTGCCAGTAGTATCGTGGGGGGAGGGGAGCAGTACTTC,CASSIVGGGEQYF
many,TRBJ2-1,-,TRBV27,TGTGCCAGCAGTGCGGACAGGCCATATTTCGGGACTTCGGATGAGCAGTTCTTC,CASSADRPYFGTSDEQFF
few,TRBJ1-3,-,TRBV4-1,TGCGCCAGCAGCCAAGACCCAGACTCTGGAAACACCATATATTTT,CASSQDPDSGNTIYF
many,TRBJ2-3,TRBD2,TRBV29-1,TGCAGCGTCCGACTAGCGGGAGCTTCAGATACGCAGTATTTT,CSVRLAGASDTQYF
many,TRBJ2-7,-,TRBV6-2/TRBV6-3,TGTGCCAGCAGTTACCGAGGACCCTACGAGCAGTACTTC,CASSYRGPYEQYF
many,TRBJ1-5,TRBD1,TRBV6-1,TGTGCCAGCAGGAAAACAGGGGGTGGGGATAGCAATCAGCCCCAGCATTTT,CASRKTGGGDSNQPQHF
many,TRBJ2-2,-,TRBV2,TGTGCCAGCAAGAACGAACGGAAAAGCACCGGGGAGCTGTTTTTT,CASKNERKSTGELFF
many,TRBJ1-4,-,TRBV7-9,TGTGCCAGCAGCCAACTGGGGGGGCGTGAAAAACTGTTTTTT,CASSQLGGREKLFF
many,TRBJ2-5,-,TRBV28,TGTGCCAGCAGCTCGGGACTCTGGGGGAGAGAGACCCAGTACTTC,CASSSGLWGRETQYF
many,TRBJ2-7,-,TRBV29-1,TGCAGCGTTCGCGAGGGCAGTGACGACGAGCAGTACTTC,CSVREGSDDEQYF
many,TRBJ1-1,TRBD1,TRBV29-1,TGCAGCGCGAGTCCCCAGGGGGTAACTGAAGCTTTCTTT,CSASPQGVTEAFF
many,TRBJ2-1,TRBD2,TRBV4-3,TGCGCCAGCAGCCAGGCTACCGGGACTAGCCTCTACAATGAGCAGTTCTTC,CASSQATGTSLYNEQFF
-,TRBJ2-1,-,TRBV27,TGTGCCAGCAGTTTATACGAGGGGTCCTACAATGAGCAGTTCTTC,CASSLYEGSYNEQFF
-,TRBJ1-2,TRBD1,TRBV7-3,TGTGCTAGTGGTCCCCGGGACAGGGCAACAACGACATATGGCTACACCTTC,CASGPRDRATTTYGYTF
many,TRBJ1-1,TRBD1,TRBV24-1,TGTGCCACCAGTGGCCTCACAGGGGGGCGGACTGAAGCTTTCTTT,CATSGLTGGRTEAFF
many,TRBJ2-1,TRBD1,TRBV3-1,TGTGCCAGCAGCGGACAGGGTAATAATGAGCAGTTCTTC,CASSGQGNNEQFF
many,TRBJ1-1,-,TRBV18,TGTGCCAGCTCACCAGCCCGAGTAGCCGACACTCAAGCTTTCTTT,CASSPARVADTQAFF
-,TRBJ2-3,TRBD1,TRBV9,TGTGCCAGCTTCGTCGGACAGGCCCTAAGCACAGATACGCAGTATTTT,CASFVGQALSTDTQYF
many,TRBJ2-1,-,TRBV7-2,TGTGCCAGCAGTCCCCCGGGAGTCTATGAGCAGTTCTTC,CASSPPGVYEQFF
many,TRBJ2-7,-,TRBV13,TGTGCCAGCAGCGAATCCGGAGGACTGGGAACTCCCGAGCAGTACTTC,CASSESGGLGTPEQYF
few,TRBJ1-3,-,TRBV28,TGTGCCAGCATGTCGTCTTTAGGGAGCTCTGGAAACACCATATATTTT,CASMSSLGSSGNTIYF
many,TRBJ1-5,TRBD1,TRBV24-1,TGTGCCACCAGTGACGCCACCGGGACAGGGGGCGGTCAGCCCCAGCATTTT,CATSDATGTGGGQPQHF
many,TRBJ2-7,TRBD1,TRBV12-3/TRBV12-4,TGTGCCAGCAGTTTACTTACAGGGGACTACGAGCAGTACTTC,CASSLLTGDYEQYF
many,TRBJ1-5,-,TRBV27,TGTGCCAGCTCTAAGGGGCGACCTATTCTCAATCAGCCCCAGCATTTT,CASSKGRPILNQPQHF
many,TRBJ2-4,-,TRBV6-6,TGTGCCAGCAGTTACTCGAATCGAAACATTCAGTACTTC,CASSYSNRNIQYF
many,TRBJ1-4,-,TRBV20-1,TGCAGTGCGCCATATGACACCGCGGGGGAAAAACTGTTTTTT,CSAPYDTAGEKLFF
many,TRBJ1-2,-,TRBV27,TGTGCCAGCAGTTTCAGGGCGCCTTTTGTCGATGGCTACACCTTC,CASSFRAPFVDGYTF
many,TRBJ2-2,TRBD2,TRBV7-8,TGTGCCAGCAGCTTAGCAAGGCTAGCGGGAGTATCTGGCACCGGGGAGCTGTTTTTT,CASSLARLAGVSGTGELFF
many,TRBJ1-2,-,TRBV6-5,TGTGCCAGCAGTTACAGGGGCGGATTAGGCTATGGCTACACCTTC,CASSYRGGLGYGYTF
-,TRBJ1-4,TRBD1,TRBV4-2,TGTGCCAGCAGCCAAGCCGTGACAGGGTCAACTAATGAAAAACTGTTTTTT,CASSQAVTGSTNEKLFF
-,TRBJ1-2,-,TRBV14,TGTGCCAGCAGCCAAGATGGGCGGGCTGGCTACACCTTC,CASSQDGRAGYTF
many,TRBJ1-5,-,TRBV28,TGTGCCAGCAGTTTTAGCCAGGCACAACGGCCCCAGCATTTT,CASSFSQAQRPQHF
few,TRBJ2-7,-,TRBV10-3,TGTGCCATCAGTGGTGGGACCGAGCAGTACTTC,CAISGGTEQYF
-,TRBJ2-2,TRBD1,TRBV5-6,TGTGCCAGCAGCTTGGGGGACAGGGTGGCCGGGGAGCTGTTTTTT,CASSLGDRVAGELFF
few,TRBJ2-2,TRBD2,TRBV6-2/TRBV6-3,TGTGCCAGCAGTTACCTACCCCCAACCAGCGGGAGGGCCCCGGGGGAGCTGTTTTTT,CASSYLPPTSGRAPGELFF
-,TRBJ1-4,-,TRBV6-1,TGTGCCGCCGCCGGGGCCAGGGCCTCGGCTAATGAAAAACTGTTTTTT,CAAAGARASANEKLFF
many,TRBJ2-7,TRBD1,TRBV10-3,TGTGCCATCAGGCCTTTTTCCGGGACAGGGGCATGGGGAGGGCAGTACTTC,CAIRPFSGTGAWGGQYF
-,TRBJ2-6,TRBD1,TRBV7-9,TGTGCCAGCAGCTCGACAGGGGCGGCCGGGGCCAACGTCCTGACTTTC,CASSSTGAAGANVLTF
many,TRBJ1-1,-,TRBV6-2/TRBV6-3,TGTGCCAGCAGTTACTCAGCTTACACTGAAGCTTTCTTT,CASSYSAYTEAFF
many,TRBJ2-7,-,TRBV7-2,TGTGCCAGCAGCTCACCGGGACTTCGCTACGAGCAGTACTTC,CASSSPGLRYEQYF
few,TRBJ2-1,-,TRBV5-6,TGTGCCAGCAGCTTGCAATCGAGGGAGTTCTTC,CASSLQSREFF
many,TRBJ2-7,TRBD2,TRBV6-1,TGTGCCAGCAGTGGAAAGCGGGGGCTTAACTACGAGCAGTACTTC,CASSGKRGLNYEQYF
-,TRBJ2-3,-,TRBV7-9,TGTGCCAGCAGCTTAGATAGGCCGGCTCCCAGGTGGGCGACAGATACGCAGTATTTT,CASSLDRPAPRWATDTQYF